The next 18 T cell receptor beta chains were all read from a single sample in a study of blood T cell repertoires in COVID-19 (dated by TCRdb to 2020 to 2021). Libraries were constructed by the immunoSEQ multiplex PCR assay. What TCRdb holds here is the immuneACCESS table cut down to in-frame rearrangements. Part of the clones is not present; checked against another copy, under half of the missing clones reflect an unresolved V gene, and the others are unexplained. The sample includes around 140,000 clones, with about 86% observed a single time. Of the sample, roughly 2.3% falls within the top ten clones. The sample taken for sequencing was PBMCs or T cells enriched from blood (not recorded which). The origin of the receptors is a man in his forties or fifties with acute COVID-19.

The rearrangement joins TRBV7-2 to TRBJ1-4; 7 nucleotides line up with TRBD1. Germline CDR1 and CDR2: SGHTA and FQGNSA. J was trimmed by 5 bases and V by 1 base; bases with no gene match: 7. The CDR3 is made up of 16 amino acids. As DNA, the CDR3 is TGTGCCAGCAGCTTAGTCGAGACAGGGCGAAATGAAAAACTGTTTTTT. Its protein is CASSLVETGRNEKLFF.

Only a few counts were recorded for this clone. The chain carries TRBV19 and TRBJ1-2, with a weak D call TRBD1 (6 bases). V shed 6 bases and J shed 7 bases, with 12 bases lying between them. The germline V gene has CDR1 LNHDA and CDR2 SQIVND (reference sequence). The CDR3 sequence is 12 residues long. DNA for the CDR3: TGTGCCAGTAGGGGGGCGCGAGGTGGCTACACCTTC. Translated: CASRGARGGYTF.

This clone was seen a few times. The rearrangement links TRBV19 to TRBJ1-2; 7 bases fit TRBD1. After removal of 5 bases from V and 4 bases from J, the junction contained 13 bases not matched to a gene. Germline loops: CDR1 LNHDA, CDR2 SQIVND (reference sequence). CDR3 size: 16 residues. CDR3 loop: CASSLNRQGGGYGYTF. Here the CDR3 DNA reads TGTGCCAGTAGTCTGAACCGACAGGGTGGTGGCTATGGCTACACCTTC.

The sample holds a few counts of this clone. The genes are TRBV5-6 and TRBJ2-5; 7 nucleotides line up with TRBD1. The CDR3 length is 14 residues. With V trimmed by 3 bases and J by 5 bases, 7 bases remained unmatched. From germline, CDR1 is SGHDT and CDR2 YYEEEE. In nucleotides, the CDR3 is TGTGCCAGCAGCTCCGAGGCGACAGGGGAGACCCAGTACTTC. Protein product: CASSSEATGETQYF.

The genes are TRBV7-9 and TRBJ2-5; no reliable D call. Germline values: CDR1 SEHNR, CDR2 FQNEAQ (reference sequence). With 5 bases removed from V and 7 bases from J, the gap between germline ends came to 8 bases. The CDR3 covers 11 residues. The CDR3 DNA is TGTGCCAGCAGCCGAGAGGCGACCCAGTACTTC. It encodes CASSREATQYF. Full variable domain (rest looked up from reference TRBV7-9 and TRBJ2-5): DTGVSQNPRHKITKRGQNVTFRCDPISEHNRLYWYRQTLGQGPEFLTYFQNEAQLEKSRLLSDRFSAERPKGSFSTLEIQRTEQGDSAMYLCASSREATQYFGPGTRLLVL.

The chain is built from TRBV3-1 (or the pseudogene TRBV3-2) and TRBJ1-1; 8 bases align to TRBD1. Looked up from germline, CDR1 is LGHDT and CDR2 is YNNKEL (reference sequence). V shed 1 base and J 1 base; nucleotides not matched to a gene: 8. The CDR3 covers 17 residues. The CDR3 is CASSQVGRTGRNTEAFF. For the CDR3, the DNA is TGTGCCAGCAGCCAAGTCGGCCGGACAGGGAGGAACACTGAAGCTTTCTTT.

This clone has a single count. The chain couples TRBV7-2 to TRBJ2-2; TRBD2 agrees at 10 bases. In germline, CDR1 is SGHTA, CDR2 FQGNSA. The CDR3 spans 16 residues. Trimming cost V 5 bases and J 3 bases; bases outside gene matches: 6. The CDR3 nucleotides read TGTGCCAGCAGCCGTAGCGGGAGGATAGACACCGGGGAGCTGTTTTTT. Its protein is CASSRSGRIDTGELFF.

The chain uses TRBV2 and TRBJ2-3; possibly TRBD1 for D (5 bases). The V end was cut by 7 bases, the J end by 9 bases, with 17 bases between. The germline V gene encodes CDR1 SNHLY and CDR2 FYNNEI. The CDR3 has 13 amino acids. CDR3 region: CASMMTPRATQYF. In DNA, the CDR3 is TGTGCCAGCATGATGACACCCAGGGCGACGCAGTATTTT. Complete variable domain (other parts from reference TRBV2 and TRBJ2-3): EPEVTQTPSHQVTQMGQEVILRCVPISNHLYFYWYRQILGQKVEFLVSFYNNEISEKSEIFDDQFSVERPDGSNFTLKIRSTKLEDSAMYFCASMMTPRATQYFGPGTRLTVL.

CDR3 region: CASTTSGRARVEQFF. CDR3 nucleotide sequence: TGCGCCAGCACGACTAGCGGGAGGGCTAGGGTTGAGCAGTTCTTC. The chain joins TRBV10-1 to TRBJ2-1, with 14 bases that match TRBD2. Germline trimming cut 7 bases from V and 9 bases from J; bases unmatched to any gene: 8. The length of the CDR3 is 15 residues. Germline V gene lookup returns CDR1 WNHNN and CDR2 SYGVQD (reference sequence).

The chain links TRBV5-4 to TRBJ2-3; 7 bases line up with TRBD2. CDR3 length equals 14 residues. With 1 base clipped from V and 5 bases from J, the junction kept 4 bases outside the gene matches. CDR1 is SGHNT and CDR2 is YYREEE in the germline V gene (reference sequence). CDR3 nucleotide sequence: TGTGCCAGCAGCTTGAGCGGGACCGGAGATACGCAGTATTTT. Protein sequence: CASSLSGTGDTQYF.

The chain couples TRBV28 to TRBJ2-1, with a possible D match to TRBD1 (7 bases). Germline V gene lookup returns CDR1 MDHEN and CDR2 SYDVKM. Deletions cut 5 bases from V and 5 bases from J, with 19 bases between. This CDR3 has 16 amino acids. This CDR3 is CASSPYRGGMDNEQFF. CDR3 DNA sequence: TGTGCCAGCAGTCCTTACAGGGGCGGGATGGACAATGAGCAGTTCTTC.

The chain recombines TRBV7-5 with TRBJ1-2. TRBV7-5 is annotated as a pseudogene. The CDR3 covers 14 residues. CDR3 amino acids: CARIAIGSNYGYTF. The CDR3 bases are TGTGCCAGAATCGCCATCGGGAGTAACTATGGCTACACCTTC.

J is TRBJ2-7 and V is TRBV28, with 9 bases that match TRBD1. The germline gives CDR1 MDHEN, CDR2 SYDVKM. The CDR3 consists of 14 residues. V lost 4 bases to trimming and J lost 4 bases; unmatched junction nucleotides: 5. CDR3 loop: CASSYPGQGYEQYF. The CDR3 DNA sequence: TGTGCCAGCAGTTATCCGGGACAGGGTTACGAGCAGTACTTC.

In its sample, this clone was seen once. This chain uses TRBV6-6 with TRBJ2-2; 12 bases agree with TRBD1. CDR1 is MNHNY and CDR2 is SVGAGI in the germline V gene (reference sequence). The CDR3 spans 16 residues. V was clipped by 4 bases and J by 5 bases; unmatched bases: 5. CDR3 in amino acids: CASSSGTGGRTGELFF. Written as DNA, the CDR3 is TGTGCCAGCAGTTCCGGGACAGGGGGCAGAACCGGGGAGCTGTTTTTT.

To note about this clone: Other DNA sequences in this sample translate to the same CDR3. The chain is built from TRBV4-1 and TRBJ2-1; TRBD2 matches at 9 bases. Germline values: CDR1 MGHRA, CDR2 YSYEKL. The V and J ends lost 1 base and 2 bases, in that order; junction bases with no gene match: 9. CDR3 size: 18 residues. CDR3 residues: CASSQGDLSGRTYNEQFF. CDR3 nucleotides: TGCGCCAGCAGCCAAGGGGATCTTAGCGGGAGAACCTACAATGAGCAGTTCTTC.

This clone was detected only a few times. The chain carries TRBV9 and TRBJ2-2; a weak D match, TRBD1 (6 bases). Trimming stripped 6 bases from V and 5 bases from J, with 14 bases between. This CDR3 has 14 amino acids. Germline values: CDR1 SGDLS, CDR2 YYNGEE. This CDR3 reads CASKSGHGTGELFF. The CDR3 DNA follows: TGTGCCAGCAAATCGGGACACGGAACCGGGGAGCTGTTTTTT.

V usage is TRBV6-5 and J usage is TRBJ2-1, with TRBD1 matching over 7 bases. The CDR3 has 13 residues. CDR1 is MNHEY and CDR2 is SVGAGI in the germline V gene. The CDR3 nucleotides read TGTGCTCTAGACAGGGAAGAACACAATGAGCAGTTCTTC. Its protein product is CALDREEHNEQFF.

J is TRBJ2-1 and V is TRBV2; 7 positions match TRBD1. Trimming cost V 6 bases and J 6 bases; bases outside gene matches: 8. CDR1 and CDR2 (germline): SNHLY, FYNNEI. This CDR3 is built from 14 residues. Here the CDR3 reads CASRTGQLSNEQFF. As DNA, the CDR3 is TGTGCCAGCAGGACGGGACAGCTCAGCAATGAGCAGTTCTTC.